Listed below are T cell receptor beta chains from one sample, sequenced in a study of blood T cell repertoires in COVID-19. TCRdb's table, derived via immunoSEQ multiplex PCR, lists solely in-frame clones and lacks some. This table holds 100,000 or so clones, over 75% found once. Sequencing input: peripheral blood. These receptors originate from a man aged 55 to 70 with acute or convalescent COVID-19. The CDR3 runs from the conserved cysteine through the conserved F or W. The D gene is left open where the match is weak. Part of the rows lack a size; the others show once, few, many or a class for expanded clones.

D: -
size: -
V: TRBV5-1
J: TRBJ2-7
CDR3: CASSPQNPVPTYEQYF
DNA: TGCGCCAGCAGCCCCCAGAACCCCGTTCCAACCTACGAGCAGTACTTC

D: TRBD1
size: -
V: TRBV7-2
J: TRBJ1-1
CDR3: CASSRDRGNTEAFF
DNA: TGTGCCAGCAGCCGGGACAGGGGGAACACTGAAGCTTTCTTT

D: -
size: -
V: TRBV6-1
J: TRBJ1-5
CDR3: CASSEVGSSNQPQHF
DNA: TGTGCCAGCAGTGAAGTGGGTAGCAGCAATCAGCCCCAGCATTTT

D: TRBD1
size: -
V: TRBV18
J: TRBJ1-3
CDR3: CASSLPGQRPSGNTIYF
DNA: TGTGCCAGCTCGCTTCCGGGACAGAGACCTTCTGGAAACACCATATATTTT

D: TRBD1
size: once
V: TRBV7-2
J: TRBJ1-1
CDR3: CASSPPGQVTEAFF
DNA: TGTGCCAGCAGCCCCCCGGGACAGGTCACTGAAGCTTTCTTT

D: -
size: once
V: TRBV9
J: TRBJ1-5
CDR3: CASSVGREGGWPQHF
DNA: TGTGCCAGCAGCGTAGGGCGGGAAGGAGGCTGGCCCCAGCATTTT

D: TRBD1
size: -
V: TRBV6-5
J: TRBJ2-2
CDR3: CASSYSGTGVTGELFF
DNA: TGTGCCAGCAGTTACTCCGGGACAGGGGTCACCGGGGAGCTGTTTTTT

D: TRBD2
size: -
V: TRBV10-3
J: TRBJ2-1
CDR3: CAISGLAGAPFYNEQFF
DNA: TGTGCCATCAGTGGACTAGCGGGAGCACCCTTCTACAATGAGCAGTTCTTC

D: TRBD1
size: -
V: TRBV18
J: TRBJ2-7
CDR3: CASSLARGQGYEQYF
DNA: TGTGCCAGCTCACTCGCTCGGGGACAGGGGTACGAGCAGTACTTC

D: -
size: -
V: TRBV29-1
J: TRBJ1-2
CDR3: CSVRGLPAINYGYTF
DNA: TGCAGCGTCAGGGGTCTACCCGCCATTAACTATGGCTACACCTTC

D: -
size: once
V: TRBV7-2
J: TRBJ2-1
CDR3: CASSPDISSYNEQFF
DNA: TGTGCCAGCAGCCCGGACATAAGCTCCTACAATGAGCAGTTCTTC

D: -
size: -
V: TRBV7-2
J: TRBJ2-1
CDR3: CASASGTPFLNEQFF
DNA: TGTGCCAGCGCCTCGGGGACTCCGTTCCTCAATGAGCAGTTCTTC

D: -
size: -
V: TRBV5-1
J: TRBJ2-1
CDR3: CASSLRAGRSYNEQFF
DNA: TGCGCCAGCAGCTTAAGAGCGGGCCGATCCTACAATGAGCAGTTCTTC

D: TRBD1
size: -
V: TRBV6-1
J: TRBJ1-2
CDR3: CASSEANRGYGYTF
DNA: TGTGCCAGCAGTGAAGCCAACAGGGGGTATGGCTACACCTTC

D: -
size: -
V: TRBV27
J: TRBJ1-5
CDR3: CASSAKRSNQPQHF
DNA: TGTGCCAGCAGTGCGAAGCGTAGCAATCAGCCCCAGCATTTT

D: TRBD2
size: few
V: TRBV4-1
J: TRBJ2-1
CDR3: CASSQAPTSGGNEQFF
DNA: TGCGCCAGCAGCCAAGCCCCGACTAGCGGGGGGAATGAGCAGTTCTTC

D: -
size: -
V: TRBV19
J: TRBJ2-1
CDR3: CASSSGVYEQFF
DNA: TGTGCCAGTAGTTCGGGGGTTTATGAGCAGTTCTTC

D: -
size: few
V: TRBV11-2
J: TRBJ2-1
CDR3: CASSFGGSYNEQFF
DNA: TGTGCCAGCAGCTTCGGGGGTTCCTACAATGAGCAGTTCTTC

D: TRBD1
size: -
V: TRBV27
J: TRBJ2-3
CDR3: CASSPSTGQGLDTQYF
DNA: TGTGCCAGCAGTCCATCCACCGGACAGGGCTTGGATACGCAGTATTTT

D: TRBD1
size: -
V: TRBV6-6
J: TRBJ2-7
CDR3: CASQTRDREGYEQYF
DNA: TGTGCCAGCCAAACCCGGGACAGGGAGGGCTACGAGCAGTACTTC

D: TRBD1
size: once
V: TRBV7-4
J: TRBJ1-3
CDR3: CASSLVWGTGGNTIYF
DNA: TGTGCCAGCAGCTTAGTATGGGGGACAGGGGGCAACACCATATATTTT

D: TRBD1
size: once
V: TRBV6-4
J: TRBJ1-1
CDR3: CASSADRGTEAFF
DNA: TGTGCCAGCAGTGCGGACAGGGGGACTGAAGCTTTCTTT

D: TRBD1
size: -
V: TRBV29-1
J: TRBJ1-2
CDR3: CSARQVGQGTYGYTF
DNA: TGCAGCGCGAGGCAAGTGGGACAGGGGACCTATGGCTACACCTTC

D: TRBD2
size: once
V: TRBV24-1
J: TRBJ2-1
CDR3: CATSDARGSSYNEQFF
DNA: TGTGCCACCAGTGATGCGCGGGGGAGCTCCTACAATGAGCAGTTCTTC

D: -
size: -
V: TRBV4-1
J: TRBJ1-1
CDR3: CASSHSGHKTPEAFF
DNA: TGCGCCAGCAGCCATTCCGGACACAAGACCCCTGAAGCTTTCTTT

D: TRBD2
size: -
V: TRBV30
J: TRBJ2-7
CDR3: CAWRTSGGSYEQYF
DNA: TGTGCCTGGAGAACTAGCGGGGGGTCCTACGAGCAGTACTTC

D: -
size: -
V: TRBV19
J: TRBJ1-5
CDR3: CASGLDGNQPQHF
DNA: TGTGCCAGTGGACTGGACGGCAATCAGCCCCAGCATTTT

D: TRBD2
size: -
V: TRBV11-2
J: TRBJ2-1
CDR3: CASSPWTSGVSSYNEQFF
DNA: TGTGCCAGCAGCCCATGGACTAGCGGGGTCAGCTCCTACAATGAGCAGTTCTTC

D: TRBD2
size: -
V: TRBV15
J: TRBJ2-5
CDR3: CATGAGLARETQYF
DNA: TGTGCCACCGGTGCGGGACTAGCGAGGGAGACCCAGTACTTC

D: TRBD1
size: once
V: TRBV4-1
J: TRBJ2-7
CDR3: CASSQASGTASYEQYF
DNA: TGCGCCAGCAGCCAAGCCTCCGGGACAGCCTCCTACGAGCAGTACTTC

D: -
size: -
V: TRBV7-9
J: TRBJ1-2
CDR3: CASSEPAGGGYTF
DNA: TGTGCCAGCAGCGAACCGGCAGGCGGGGGCTACACCTTC

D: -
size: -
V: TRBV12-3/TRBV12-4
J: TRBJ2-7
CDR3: CASSKTRYEQYF
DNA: TGTGCCAGCAGCAAGACTAGATACGAGCAGTACTTC

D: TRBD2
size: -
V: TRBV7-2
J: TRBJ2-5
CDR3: CASSPRTSEQETQYF
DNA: TGTGCCAGCAGCCCCCGGACTAGCGAACAAGAGACCCAGTACTTC

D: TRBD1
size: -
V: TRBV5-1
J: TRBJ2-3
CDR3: CASRGQGTDTQYF
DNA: TGCGCCAGCAGGGGACAGGGAACAGATACGCAGTATTTT

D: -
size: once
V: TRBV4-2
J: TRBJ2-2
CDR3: CASSPLSPQDGELFF
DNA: TGTGCCAGCAGCCCACTTAGTCCCCAGGACGGGGAGCTGTTTTTT

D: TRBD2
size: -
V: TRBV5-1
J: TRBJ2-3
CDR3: CASSLGVAGRTDTQYF
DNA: TGCGCCAGCAGCTTGGGCGTAGCGGGGCGCACAGATACGCAGTATTTT

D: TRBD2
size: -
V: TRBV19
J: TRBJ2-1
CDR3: CASSMSSGVHNEQFF
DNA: TGTGCCAGTAGTATGTCTAGCGGGGTTCACAATGAGCAGTTCTTC

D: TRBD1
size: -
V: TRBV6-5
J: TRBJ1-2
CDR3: CASSLRDSYGYTF
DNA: TGTGCCAGCAGCCTACGGGACAGCTATGGCTACACCTTC

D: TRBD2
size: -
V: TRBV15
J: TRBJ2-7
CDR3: CATWSSGDTAYEQYF
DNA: TGTGCCACCTGGTCTAGCGGGGACACCGCCTACGAGCAGTACTTC

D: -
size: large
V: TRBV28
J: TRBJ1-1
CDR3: CAMSAVAFF
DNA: TGTGCCATGAGCGCGGTAGCTTTCTTT

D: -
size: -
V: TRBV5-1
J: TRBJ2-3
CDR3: CASSSVLVTDTQYF
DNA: TGCGCCAGCAGCTCCGTTTTAGTGACAGATACGCAGTATTTT

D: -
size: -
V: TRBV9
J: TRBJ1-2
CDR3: CASSLGHSISDGYTF
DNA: TGTGCCAGCAGCCTAGGACATTCAATCTCGGATGGCTACACCTTC

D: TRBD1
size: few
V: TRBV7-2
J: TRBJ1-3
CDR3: CASSLTGGGNTIYF
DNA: TGTGCCAGCAGCCTCACAGGGGGTGGAAACACCATATATTTT

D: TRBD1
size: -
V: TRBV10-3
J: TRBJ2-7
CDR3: CAIRAGTGTYEQYF
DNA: TGTGCCATCAGAGCCGGGACAGGGACCTACGAGCAGTACTTC

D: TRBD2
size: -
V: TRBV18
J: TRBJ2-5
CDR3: CASSPRGPSGGRETQYF
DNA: TGTGCCAGCTCACCAAGGGGTCCTAGCGGGGGCCGAGAGACCCAGTACTTC

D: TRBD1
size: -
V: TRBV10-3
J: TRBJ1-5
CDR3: CAISGQGHQPQHF
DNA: TGTGCCATCAGTGGACAGGGCCATCAGCCCCAGCATTTT

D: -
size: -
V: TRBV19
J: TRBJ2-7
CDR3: CASSIDKGRSYEQYF
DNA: TGTGCCAGTAGTATAGACAAAGGGAGATCCTACGAGCAGTACTTC

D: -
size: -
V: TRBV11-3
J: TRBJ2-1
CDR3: CASSFSTSNNEQFF
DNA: TGTGCCAGCAGCTTCTCCACTAGTAACAATGAGCAGTTCTTC

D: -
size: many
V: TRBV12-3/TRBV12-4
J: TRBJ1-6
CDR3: CASSHSDSPLHF
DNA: TGTGCCAGCAGCCACAGTGATTCACCCCTCCACTTT

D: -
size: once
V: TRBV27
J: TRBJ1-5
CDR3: CASSFSAGSYNQPQHF
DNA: TGTGCCAGCAGTTTTTCGGCGGGGAGCTATAATCAGCCCCAGCATTTT

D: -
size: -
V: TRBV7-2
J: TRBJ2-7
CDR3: CASSFGRGSYEQYF
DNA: TGTGCCAGCAGCTTTGGAAGGGGCTCCTACGAGCAGTACTTC

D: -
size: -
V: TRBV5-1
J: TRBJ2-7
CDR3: CASSLTRDHTYEQYF
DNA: TGCGCCAGCAGCCTAACGCGGGACCACACTTACGAGCAGTACTTC

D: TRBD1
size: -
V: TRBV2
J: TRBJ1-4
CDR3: CASTGTGNEKLFF
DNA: TGTGCCAGCACCGGGACAGGGAATGAAAAACTGTTTTTT